The T cell receptor (beta chain) under discussion was sequenced for a study of cytomegalovirus exposure and HLA in healthy donors. Regarding the study as a whole: The listing of fewer than 200 TCR beta chains classed them as cytomegalovirus-associated. For cytomegalovirus status, the classifier reportedly gave diagnoses with high specificity and sensitivity. Specific recognition of CMV antigens was confirmed in vitro for a few chains (all CMV-associated).

Libraries were prepared by immunoSEQ multiplex PCR; TCRdb keeps only in-frame clonotypes and omits some of them. The sample yields approximately 150,000 clones, approximately 91% seen once. As concerns this clone: Its antigen is not identified.

The donors were part of the validation cohort of 100 to 150 subjects. That cohort was separate from the first cohort, which comprised about 730 subjects. Germline assignment: CDR1 SGHAT and CDR2 FQNNGV. Unmatched junction bases numbered 4, after V lost 5 bases and J lost 2 bases. The CDR3 totals 16 residues. What was sequenced was PBMCs. This receptor was taken from a woman between 18 and 30 years old in good health and CMV-seropositive. The chain links TRBV11-2 to TRBJ2-1; 12 nucleotides align to TRBD2. Written as DNA, the CDR3 is TGTGCCAGCAGCCGACTAGCGGGAGTCCCCTACAATGAGCAGTTCTTC. This gives the protein CASSRLAGVPYNEQFF.